The 8 T cell receptor beta chains presented below share a single source sample, sequenced in a study of T cells in tuberculosis (dated by TCRdb to the late 2010s). Libraries came from the immunoSEQ multiplex PCR assay. As stored in TCRdb, this immuneACCESS dataset retains in-frame rearrangements with V and J assigned. A fraction of the clones does not appear; measured against another copy, unresolved V genes explain less than half of the discrepancy, and the remainder lacks a known reason. The sample table contains about 32,000 clones; only one count was recorded for roughly 95% of them. The top ten hold about 7.8% of the sample. Sequences were obtained from PBMCs. Receptor source: a donor aged 10 to 29 with latent tuberculosis or without tuberculosis infection.

This rearrangement joins TRBV11-2 to TRBJ2-4; 11 nucleotides align to TRBD1. Per germline, CDR1 SGHAT and CDR2 FQNNGV. V lost 6 bases and J lost 2; bases outside the gene matches: 9. The CDR3 spans 17 residues. This CDR3 is CASRYSGQGGSKNIQYF. CDR3 DNA sequence: TGTGCCAGCAGATATTCGGGACAGGGGGGTTCCAAAAACATTCAGTACTTC.

The chain carries TRBV11-2 and TRBJ2-7; the D gene is possibly TRBD2 (6 bases). The V end was cut by 7 bases, the J end by 7 bases, with 11 bases between. This CDR3 contains 11 residues. Looked up from germline, CDR1 is SGHAT and CDR2 is FQNNGV. The DNA of the CDR3 is TGTGCCAGCACCCCTGGGGGGGAGCAGTACTTC. This sequence encodes CASTPGGEQYF.

CDR3 sequence (DNA): TGTGCCAGCAGCTTGACAGGGGGCTTCAACGAGCAGTACTTC. It is translated as CASSLTGGFNEQYF. V gene TRBV5-4 combines with J gene TRBJ2-7; the match to TRBD1 covers 9 bases. The V and J ends lost 1 base and 5 bases, in that order; junction bases with no gene match: 4. Germline CDR1 reads SGHNT; CDR2 reads YYREEE (reference sequence). This CDR3 comprises 14 residues.

This clone has a single count. The rearrangement joins TRBV7-9 to TRBJ2-1, with TRBD2 identical over 8 bases. CDR1 and CDR2 (germline): SEHNR, FQNEAQ (reference sequence). V trimming: 5 bases; J trimming: 9 bases; junction bases outside the gene matches: 9. This CDR3 contains 14 residues. The CDR3 DNA reads as TGTGCCAGCAGCCGAGCGGGAGTCAACGGTGAGCAGTTCTTC. Translation gives CASSRAGVNGEQFF. Variable domain in full (rest from reference TRBV7-9 and TRBJ2-1): DTGVSQNPRHKITKRGQNVTFRCDPISEHNRLYWYRQTLGQGPEFLTYFQNEAQLEKSRLLSDRFSAERPKGSFSTLEIQRTEQGDSAMYLCASSRAGVNGEQFFGPGTRLTVL.

This chain connects TRBV5-5 to TRBJ1-4; TRBD1 aligns across 11 bases. CDR3 length: 17 amino acids. The germline CDR1 and CDR2 sequences are SGHKS and YYEKEE (reference sequence). The junction had 8 bases not matched to a gene; V was cut back by 4 bases and J by 3 bases. The CDR3 nucleotides are TGTGCCAGCAGCGTTCGGACAGGGGGCGCGTCTAATGAAAAACTGTTTTTT. Amino acids: CASSVRTGGASNEKLFF.

V is TRBV5-6 and J is TRBJ2-3; 8 bases map to TRBD2. The CDR3 runs to 19 residues. V shed 0 bases and J 1 base; nucleotides not matched to a gene: 13. Germline CDR1 SGHDT, CDR2 YYEEEE. The CDR3 sequence is CASSLGQSLREVRTDTQYF. The CDR3 nucleotides are TGTGCCAGCAGCTTGGGGCAGTCTCTGCGGGAGGTTCGCACAGATACGCAGTATTTT. Together with reference TRBV5-6 and TRBJ2-3, the CDR3 gives the full variable domain: DAGVTQSPTHLIKTRGQQVTLRCSPKSGHDTVSWYQQALGQGPQFIFQYYEEEERQRGNFPDRFSGHQFPNYSSELNVNALLLGDSALYLCASSLGQSLREVRTDTQYFGPGTRLTVL.

The chain carries TRBV30 and TRBJ2-3, with D perhaps matching TRBD1 (6 bases). The CDR3 consists of 13 residues. V lost 2 bases and J lost 8, with 14 bases in between. Germline-derived CDR1 and CDR2 are GTSNPN and SVGIG (reference sequence). CDR3 nucleotide sequence: TGTGCCTGGAGTCCGACAGGACGGACTACGCAGTATTTT. Translating gives CAWSPTGRTTQYF.

V is TRBV6-6 and J is TRBJ2-7; 7 bases agree with TRBD1. The germline V gene has CDR1 MNHNY and CDR2 SVGAGI (reference sequence). Trimming took 8 bases from V and 7 from J; bases not matched to a gene: 20. This CDR3 region has 16 residues. The CDR3 loop reads CASHPRTGGGVGEQYF. DNA of the CDR3: TGTGCCAGCCACCCGAGGACAGGCGGTGGGGTTGGGGAGCAGTACTTC.